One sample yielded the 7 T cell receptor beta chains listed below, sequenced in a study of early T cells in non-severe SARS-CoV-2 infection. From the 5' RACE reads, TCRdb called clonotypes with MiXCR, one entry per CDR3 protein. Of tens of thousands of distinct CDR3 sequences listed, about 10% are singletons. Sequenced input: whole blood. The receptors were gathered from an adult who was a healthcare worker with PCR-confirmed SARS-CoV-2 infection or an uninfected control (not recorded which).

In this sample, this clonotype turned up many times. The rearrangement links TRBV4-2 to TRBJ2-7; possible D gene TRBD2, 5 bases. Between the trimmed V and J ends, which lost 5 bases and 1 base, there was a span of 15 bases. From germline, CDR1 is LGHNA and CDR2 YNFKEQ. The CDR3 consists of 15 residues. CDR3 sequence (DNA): TGTGCCAGCAGCGGAGCGGCAGCACAATCCTACGAGCAGTACTTC. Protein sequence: CASSGAAAQSYEQYF.

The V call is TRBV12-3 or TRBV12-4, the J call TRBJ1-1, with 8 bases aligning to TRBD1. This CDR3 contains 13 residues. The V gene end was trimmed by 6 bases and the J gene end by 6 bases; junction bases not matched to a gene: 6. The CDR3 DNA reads TGTGCCAGCAGGCGACAGGGGTACGCTGAAGCTTTCTTT. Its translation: CASRRQGYAEAFF.

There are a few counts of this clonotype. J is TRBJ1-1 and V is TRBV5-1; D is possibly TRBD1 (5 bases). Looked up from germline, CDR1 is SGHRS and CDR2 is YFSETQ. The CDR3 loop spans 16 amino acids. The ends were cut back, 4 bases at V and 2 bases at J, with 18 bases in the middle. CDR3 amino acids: CASSKERQHTNTEAFF. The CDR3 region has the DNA TGCGCCAGCAGCAAGGAACGACAGCATACAAACACTGAAGCTTTCTTT.

The CDR3 reads CASSFGTGGTDTQYF. DNA for the CDR3: TGTGCCAGCAGTTTTGGAACAGGAGGCACAGATACGCAGTATTTT. The chain employs TRBV12-3 or TRBV12-4 and TRBJ2-3, with D possibly being TRBD1 (5 bases). CDR3 length: 15 residues. V lost 3 bases, J lost 1 base, and 11 bases lay in between.

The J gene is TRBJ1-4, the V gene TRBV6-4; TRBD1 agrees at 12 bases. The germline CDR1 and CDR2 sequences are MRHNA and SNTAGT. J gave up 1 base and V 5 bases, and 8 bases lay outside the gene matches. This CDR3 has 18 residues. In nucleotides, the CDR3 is TGTGCCAGCAGTCCCGGGACAGGGGGCTTCGGAACTAATGAAAAACTGTTTTTT. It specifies CASSPGTGGFGTNEKLFF.

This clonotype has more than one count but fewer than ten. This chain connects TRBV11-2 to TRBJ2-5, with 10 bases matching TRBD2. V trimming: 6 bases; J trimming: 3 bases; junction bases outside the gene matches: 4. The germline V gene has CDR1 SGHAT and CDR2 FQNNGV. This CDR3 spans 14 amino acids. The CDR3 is CASRGLAREETQYF. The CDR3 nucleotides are TGTGCCAGCAGGGGACTAGCGAGAGAAGAGACCCAGTACTTC.

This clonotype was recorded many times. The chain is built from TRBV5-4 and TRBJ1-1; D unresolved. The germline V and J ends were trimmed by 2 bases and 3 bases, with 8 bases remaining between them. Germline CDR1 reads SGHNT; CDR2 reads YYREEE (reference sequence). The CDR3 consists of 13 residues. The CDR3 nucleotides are TGTGCCAGCAGCTTCGACGGTGACACTGAAGCTTTCTTT. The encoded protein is CASSFDGDTEAFF.